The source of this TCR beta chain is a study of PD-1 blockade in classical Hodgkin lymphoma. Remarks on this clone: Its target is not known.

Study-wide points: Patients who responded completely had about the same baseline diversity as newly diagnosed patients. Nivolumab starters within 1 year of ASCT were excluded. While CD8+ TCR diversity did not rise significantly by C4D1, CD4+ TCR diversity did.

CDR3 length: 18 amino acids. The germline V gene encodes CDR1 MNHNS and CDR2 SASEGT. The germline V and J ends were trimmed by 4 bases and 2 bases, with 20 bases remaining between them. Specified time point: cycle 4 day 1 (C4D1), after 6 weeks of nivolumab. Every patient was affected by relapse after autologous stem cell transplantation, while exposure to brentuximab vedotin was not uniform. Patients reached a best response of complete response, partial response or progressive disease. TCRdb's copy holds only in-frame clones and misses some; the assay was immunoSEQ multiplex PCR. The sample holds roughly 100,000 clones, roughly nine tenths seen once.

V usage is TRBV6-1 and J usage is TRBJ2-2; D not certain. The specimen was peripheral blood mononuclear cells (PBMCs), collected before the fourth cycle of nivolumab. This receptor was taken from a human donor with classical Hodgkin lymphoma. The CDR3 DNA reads TGTGCCAGCAGTGCAGCCCCAACTGGCGGTTCTAACACCGGGGAGCTGTTTTTT. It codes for CASSAAPTGGSNTGELFF.